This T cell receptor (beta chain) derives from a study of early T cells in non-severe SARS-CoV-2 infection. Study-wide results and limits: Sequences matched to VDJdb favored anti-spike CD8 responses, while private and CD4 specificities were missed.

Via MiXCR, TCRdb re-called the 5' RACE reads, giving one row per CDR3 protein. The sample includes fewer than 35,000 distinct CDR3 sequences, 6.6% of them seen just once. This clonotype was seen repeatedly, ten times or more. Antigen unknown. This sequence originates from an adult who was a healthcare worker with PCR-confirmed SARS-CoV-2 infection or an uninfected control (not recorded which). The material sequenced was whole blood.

The CDR3 spells CASTGPDTQYF. CDR3 coding DNA: TGTGCCAGCACAGGCCCAGATACGCAGTATTTT. The chain recombines TRBV2 with TRBJ2-3; D ambiguous. The V gene lost 7 bases and the J gene lost 4 bases, with 6 bases spanning the gap. CDR1 is SNHLY and CDR2 is FYNNEI in the germline V gene. The CDR3 extends over 11 amino acids.